These 19 T cell receptor beta chains originate from one sample sequenced in a study of blood T cell repertoires in COVID-19. TCRdb keeps only in-frame clones here, not all; method: immunoSEQ multiplex PCR. The sample has about 75,000 clones; 80% to 90% are singletons. Sequenced input: peripheral blood. The receptors were sampled from a woman in her forties or fifties with acute or convalescent COVID-19.

The V gene is TRBV19, the J gene TRBJ1-5, with 7 bases aligning to TRBD1. This CDR3 has 14 amino acids. Germline V gene lookup returns CDR1 LNHDA and CDR2 SQIVND (reference sequence). V shed 3 bases, J shed 4 bases, and the junction held 3 bases outside the gene matches. CDR3 DNA: TGTGCCAGTAGTATTCAGACAGGGAATCAGCCCCAGCATTTT. This gives the protein CASSIQTGNQPQHF.

The J gene is TRBJ2-3, the V gene TRBV7-2, with 9 bases fitting TRBD1. CDR3 length: 16 residues. Germline V lookup: CDR1 SGHTA, CDR2 FQGNSA. The V segment lost 2 bases and the J segment 6 bases; nucleotides outside the gene matches: 9. CDR3 amino acids: CASSLRIQGAEDTQYF. The CDR3 DNA reads TGTGCCAGCAGCTTAAGGATACAGGGGGCAGAGGATACGCAGTATTTT.

The chain recombines TRBV19 with TRBJ1-4, with D perhaps matching TRBD1 (6 bases). CDR3 length: 14 amino acids. V was trimmed by 5 bases and J by 5 bases, leaving 12 bases between them. Germline V CDR1 and CDR2: LNHDA, SQIVND (reference sequence). CDR3 residues: CASSDRPNNEKLFF. CDR3 bases: TGTGCCAGTAGTGACAGGCCGAACAATGAAAAACTGTTTTTT.

The CDR3 coding sequence is TGTGCCAGCAGTGAAGCACCAGGACATGAAGGGGATGAGCAGTTCTTC. It translates to CASSEAPGHEGDEQFF. The rearrangement uses TRBV6-1 and TRBJ2-1, with D possibly TRBD1 on 5 matching bases. The CDR3 runs 16 residues. V lost 0 bases and J lost 8, with 17 bases in between. The germline V gene has CDR1 MNHNS and CDR2 SASEGT.

This chain links TRBV28 with TRBJ1-3, with D hard to call. The germline V and J ends were trimmed by 1 base and 0 bases, with 10 bases remaining between them. The CDR3 is 16 amino acids. Germline assignment: CDR1 MDHEN and CDR2 SYDVKM. CDR3 DNA sequence: TGTGCCAGCAGTTTATACAGCCTACTCTCTGGAAACACCATATATTTT. Residues: CASSLYSLLSGNTIYF.

V gene TRBV25-1 combines with J gene TRBJ2-7, with D perhaps TRBD1 (5 bases). V dropped 8 bases and J dropped 6 bases, with 20 bases sitting between them. The CDR3 consists of 14 residues. Germline-derived CDR1 and CDR2 are MGHDK and SYGVNS. CDR3 in amino acids: CASSTWGVGSEQYF. Written as DNA, the CDR3 is TGTGCCAGCTCCACTTGGGGCGTCGGTAGCGAGCAGTACTTC.

This rearrangement joins TRBV4-3 to TRBJ2-7; a possible D gene is TRBD2 (6 bases). This CDR3 is 16 amino acids long. With 0 bases removed from V and 0 bases from J, the gap between germline ends came to 12 bases. Germline V gives CDR1 LGHNA, CDR2 YSLEER. The CDR3 coding sequence is TGCGCCAGCAGCCAAGATGCGGCGGGATTCTCCTACGAGCAGTACTTC. It codes for CASSQDAAGFSYEQYF.

The V call is TRBV27, the J call TRBJ2-7; D perhaps matches TRBD2 (6 bases). Trimming took off 5 bases at V and 3 bases at J, with 17 bases between the two ends. Germline V gives CDR1 MNHEY, CDR2 SMNVEV (reference sequence). CDR3 length: 15 residues. CDR3 sequence (DNA): TGTGCCAGCAGTCCTCTTGGGACTTATAACTACGAGCAGTACTTC. It translates to CASSPLGTYNYEQYF.

The chain has TRBV7-8 and TRBJ2-7; D uncertain. This CDR3 contains 14 residues. Germline V gives CDR1 SGHVS, CDR2 FQNEAQ. V was trimmed by 1 base and J by 0 bases, leaving 7 bases between them. CDR3 in amino acids: CASSLGSTSYEQYF. DNA for the CDR3: TGTGCCAGCAGCTTAGGGAGCACCTCCTACGAGCAGTACTTC.

CDR3 DNA: TGCGCCAGCAGCTTGACAGGGGACGAGCAGTACTTC. Translated: CASSLTGDEQYF. The chain carries TRBV5-1 and TRBJ2-7; 7 bases are a match to TRBD1. V was pared by 1 base and J by 5 bases, with 0 bases of the junction left unmatched. This CDR3 has 12 amino acids. Germline CDR1 SGHRS, CDR2 YFSETQ.

This chain connects TRBV18 to TRBJ1-1; 8 positions match TRBD1. The CDR3 runs to 14 residues. Trimming removed 3 bases from V and 6 bases from J; junction bases left unmatched: 6. CDR1 KGHSH and CDR2 LQKENI come from the germline V gene. CDR3 nucleotide sequence: TGTGCCAGCTCACCTGGACAGGGTATCTCTGAAGCTTTCTTT. Its protein is CASSPGQGISEAFF.

This clone was observed a single time. The chain carries TRBV30 and TRBJ2-7, with TRBD1 matching over 9 bases. The junction had 5 bases not matched to a gene; V was cut back by 3 bases and J by 2 bases. The CDR3 extends over 14 amino acids. Germline CDR1 is GTSNPN and CDR2 is SVGIG (reference sequence). Here the CDR3 reads CAWRRGQGTYEQYF. CDR3 nucleotides: TGTGCCTGGAGAAGGGGACAGGGAACCTACGAGCAGTACTTC.

The chain uses TRBV5-1 and TRBJ2-1, with D possibly being TRBD2 (7 bases). This CDR3 has 19 residues. CDR1 is SGHRS and CDR2 is YFSETQ in the germline V gene. V shed 3 bases and J shed 5 bases, with 27 bases lying between them. CDR3 protein: CASSSRSGGIRTDDNEQFF. CDR3 nucleotide sequence: TGCGCCAGCAGCTCCCGGTCGGGGGGCATTCGAACGGACGACAATGAGCAGTTCTTC.

The CDR3 is CASKEPAEDAFF. CDR3 coding DNA: TGTGCCAGCAAGGAACCGGCCGAGGATGCTTTCTTT. The V and J genes are TRBV11-3 and TRBJ1-1; the D is unclear. The CDR3 is made up of 12 amino acids. Germline-derived CDR1 and CDR2 are SGHNT and YENEEA. V was shortened by 7 bases and J by 11 bases, with 17 bases between the two germline ends.

V gene TRBV5-6 combines with J gene TRBJ2-5, with D possibly being TRBD2 (6 bases). This CDR3 contains 12 residues. Germline lookup yields CDR1 SGHDT and CDR2 YYEEEE. V was cut by 5 bases and J by 5 bases, with 10 bases left in between. CDR3 region: CASSRGIETQYF. The CDR3 bases are TGTGCCAGCAGTCGGGGGATCGAGACCCAGTACTTC.

V usage is TRBV30 and J usage is TRBJ1-3; TRBD1 is a possible D gene (5 bases). The CDR3 covers 12 residues. V was pared by 2 bases and J by 4 bases, with 6 bases between. Germline assignment: CDR1 GTSNPN and CDR2 SVGIG (reference sequence). This CDR3 reads CAWSRQGNTIYF. The CDR3 nucleotides are TGTGCCTGGAGTAGACAGGGAAACACCATATATTTT.

This chain connects TRBV28 to TRBJ1-2; D unresolved. Trimming removed 3 bases at V and 0 bases at J, with 8 bases between. The germline V gene has CDR1 MDHEN and CDR2 SYDVKM. The CDR3 length is 14 residues. The CDR3: CASSFREANYGYTF. In DNA form, the CDR3 reads TGTGCCAGCAGTTTCCGGGAGGCTAACTATGGCTACACCTTC.

The chain combines TRBV6-1 with TRBJ1-3; possible D gene TRBD1, 6 bases. The CDR3 loop spans 17 amino acids. The V end lost 4 bases, the J end lost 0 bases, and 16 bases lay between the germline ends. Per germline, CDR1 MNHNS and CDR2 SASEGT. As DNA, the CDR3 is TGTGCCAGCAGTGCCGAAGGGGGATTCCTCTCTGGAAACACCATATATTTT. Protein: CASSAEGGFLSGNTIYF.

This clone was detected only once. V and J are TRBV7-2 and TRBJ1-2; D not resolved. CDR1 SGHTA and CDR2 FQGNSA come from the germline V gene. There are 19 residues in the CDR3. V shed 4 bases and J shed 0 bases, with 24 bases lying between them. Here the CDR3 reads CASSSTYRRNAGANYGYTF. As DNA, the CDR3 is TGTGCCAGCAGCTCCACTTACCGCAGGAACGCGGGAGCTAACTATGGCTACACCTTC.